Listed below are T cell receptor beta chains from one sample, sequenced in a study of control samples from healthy donors and cancer patients. Libraries were prepared by immunoSEQ multiplex PCR; TCRdb keeps only in-frame clonotypes and omits some of them. The table includes under 200,000 clones, over 85% detected once. The sample comprised blood. The receptors originated from a woman aged 55-69 years in good health. Both conserved end residues are part of each CDR3. The D gene is left open where the match is weak. Only some rows state a clone size, as once, few, many or a class for expanded clones.

clone_size	v_call	d_call	j_call	cdr3_aa	cdr3_nt
.	TRBV14	.	TRBJ1-1	CASSQVGYDTEAFF	TGTGCCAGCAGCCAAGTGGGGTACGACACTGAAGCTTTCTTT
.	TRBV7-9	.	TRBJ1-6	CASSLDGTGVGALHF	TGTGCCAGCAGCTTAGATGGCACGGGAGTAGGGGCCCTCCACTTT
.	TRBV5-5	TRBD1	TRBJ1-5	CASSPGTGREESNQPQHF	TGTGCCAGCAGCCCCGGGACAGGGAGAGAAGAAAGCAATCAGCCCCAGCATTTT
once	TRBV7-2	.	TRBJ1-1	CASSLEVGFDTEAFF	TGTGCCAGCAGCTTAGAAGTGGGGTTTGACACTGAAGCTTTCTTT
.	TRBV9	.	TRBJ1-2	CASSAVTGISAYGYTF	TGTGCCAGCAGCGCAGTCACCGGGATCAGTGCCTATGGCTACACCTTC
.	TRBV4-2	.	TRBJ1-4	CASSQDPLTGRNEKLFF	TGTGCCAGCAGCCAAGATCCGCTGACAGGACGGAATGAAAAACTGTTTTTT
.	TRBV4-3	TRBD1	TRBJ1-6	CASSQGDRKSNSPLHF	TGCGCCAGCAGCCAAGGGGACAGGAAAAGCAATTCACCCCTCCACTTT
.	TRBV7-8	TRBD1	TRBJ2-3	CASSLSGTGTDTQYF	TGTGCCAGCAGCTTGTCCGGGACAGGGACAGATACGCAGTATTTT
.	TRBV5-1	TRBD1	TRBJ1-4	CASKPRTGPDEKLFF	TGCGCCAGCAAGCCCCGGACAGGGCCGGACGAAAAACTGTTTTTT
.	TRBV7-2	TRBD1	TRBJ1-2	CASSLAGQGQYGYTF	TGTGCCAGCAGCTTAGCGGGACAGGGTCAATATGGCTACACCTTC
.	TRBV18	.	TRBJ1-2	CASSPPGDYGYTF	TGTGCCAGCTCACCACCAGGGGACTATGGCTACACCTTC
.	TRBV5-6	.	TRBJ1-2	CASRLGGTNGYTF	TGTGCCAGCCGCTTGGGGGGGACGAATGGCTACACCTTC
.	TRBV5-1	.	TRBJ2-2	CASSLQGPSGELFF	TGCGCCAGCAGCCTCCAGGGTCCATCCGGGGAGCTGTTTTTT
.	TRBV5-1	.	TRBJ1-1	CASSLYGGGLGTEAFF	TGCGCCAGCAGCTTGTACGGCGGGGGGCTGGGTACTGAAGCTTTCTTT
.	TRBV15	.	TRBJ1-2	CATSSQQAGGYTF	TGTGCCACCAGCAGCCAACAGGCAGGCGGCTACACCTTC
once	TRBV14	.	TRBJ1-1	CASSLVGPGSSAFF	TGTGCCAGCAGCCTGGTTGGGCCTGGTTCTTCAGCTTTCTTT
.	TRBV19	TRBD1	TRBJ1-1	CASSISTGTGVTEAFF	TGTGCCAGTAGTATATCCACCGGGACAGGGGTGACTGAAGCTTTCTTT
.	TRBV12-3/TRBV12-4	.	TRBJ2-1	CASSQKTYSEQFF	TGTGCCAGCAGTCAAAAGACCTACAGTGAGCAGTTCTTC
.	TRBV6-2/TRBV6-3	.	TRBJ1-3	CASSLTGNTIYF	TGTGCCAGCAGTCTTACTGGAAACACCATATATTTT
.	TRBV30	TRBD2	TRBJ2-1	CAFGRARGDRNEQFF	TGTGCCTTCGGAAGGGCGCGGGGGGATAGGAATGAGCAGTTCTTC
.	TRBV30	.	TRBJ2-1	CAWSLGLDNEQFF	TGTGCCTGGAGTCTCGGACTTGACAATGAGCAGTTCTTC
.	TRBV10-1	.	TRBJ1-1	CASSEQRGTEAFF	TGCGCCAGCAGTGAGCAGAGGGGTACTGAAGCTTTCTTT
.	TRBV5-1	TRBD2	TRBJ2-7	CASSAGTSGPYEQYF	TGCGCCAGCAGCGCCGGGACTAGCGGACCCTACGAGCAGTACTTC
.	TRBV6-2/TRBV6-3	TRBD1	TRBJ2-7	CASSPMRQGPYEQYF	TGTGCCAGCAGCCCAATGAGACAGGGCCCCTACGAGCAGTACTTC
.	TRBV27	TRBD1	TRBJ2-3	CASSVRQGGTDTQYF	TGTGCCAGCAGTGTGAGACAGGGGGGAACAGATACGCAGTATTTT
once	TRBV15	TRBD1	TRBJ2-2	CATSREWTGANTGELFF	TGTGCCACCAGCAGAGAATGGACAGGGGCGAACACCGGGGAGCTGTTTTTT
once	TRBV7-9	.	TRBJ1-2	CASSLGHLTGYTF	TGTGCCAGCAGCTTAGGACATCTGACTGGCTACACCTTC
.	TRBV9	.	TRBJ1-3	CASSWNAYSGNTIYF	TGTGCCAGCAGCTGGAATGCCTACTCTGGAAACACCATATATTTT
.	TRBV10-3	TRBD1	TRBJ1-2	CAISKTGQATDYGYTF	TGTGCCATCAGTAAGACCGGACAGGCGACGGACTATGGCTACACCTTC
.	TRBV27	.	TRBJ1-1	CASSGLLGTEAFF	TGTGCCAGCAGTGGATTATTAGGCACTGAAGCTTTCTTT